The 8 T cell receptor beta chains reported below all come from one sample, sequenced in a study of cytomegalovirus exposure and HLA in healthy donors. The PCR used 60 Vbeta and 13 Jbeta primers. Profiling relied on immunoSEQ multiplex PCR, and the TCRdb table lists in-frame clones only, not all of them. This sample has some 170,000 clones; about three quarters occur once, and the top ten carry 6% to 7%. The sample consisted of PBMCs. The receptors derive from a man aged 40-55 years in good health and CMV-seropositive.

V usage is TRBV27 and J usage is TRBJ1-5, with D tentatively TRBD1 (5 bases). The CDR3 consists of 15 residues. Germline CDR1 and CDR2: MNHEY and SMNVEV (reference sequence). The germline V and J ends were trimmed by 2 bases and 2 bases, with 10 bases remaining between them. The CDR3 region has the DNA TGTGCCAGCAGTTTACTGGGGCGAGGCAATCAGCCCCAGCATTTT. Amino acid sequence: CASSLLGRGNQPQHF.

The chain carries TRBV27 and TRBJ2-5, with 8 bases aligning to TRBD1. Germline values: CDR1 MNHEY, CDR2 SMNVEV (reference sequence). The CDR3 covers 15 residues. V gave up 4 bases and J gave up 2 bases; unmatched junction bases: 6. Written as DNA, the CDR3 is TGTGCCAGCAGTTCAAAGGGGGACAGGCAAGAGACCCAGTACTTC. Translating gives CASSSKGDRQETQYF.

The chain combines TRBV2 with TRBJ2-1; perhaps TRBD2 as D (6 bases). Germline V gene data show CDR1 as SNHLY and CDR2 as FYNNEI. Trimming removed 6 bases at V and 9 bases at J, with 15 bases between. The CDR3 is made up of 13 amino acids. The CDR3: CASRARAGREQFF. CDR3 DNA sequence: TGTGCCAGCAGGGCTCGTGCGGGGCGTGAGCAGTTCTTC.

This clone was counted a few times. This chain connects TRBV14 to TRBJ2-1; TRBD2 aligns across 13 bases. J lost 7 bases, V lost 0 bases, and 6 bases had no gene match. The CDR3 spans 17 residues. Germline CDR1 reads SGHDN; CDR2 reads FVKESK. CDR3 region: CASSQDIRTSGRNEQFF. As DNA, the CDR3 is TGTGCCAGCAGCCAAGATATTAGGACTAGCGGGAGAAATGAGCAGTTCTTC.

This chain links TRBV2 with TRBJ2-5; D gene uncertain. The germline CDR1 and CDR2 sequences are SNHLY and FYNNEI. The CDR3 consists of 12 residues. The ends were cut back, 7 bases at V and 5 bases at J, with 11 bases in the middle. The CDR3 spells CASTRGSETQYF. The CDR3 nucleotides are TGTGCCAGCACAAGAGGATCGGAGACCCAGTACTTC.

This sequence joins TRBV5-1 and TRBJ2-5; TRBD1 is a possible D gene (8 bases). Deletions cut 4 bases from V and 5 bases from J, with 24 bases between. The length of the CDR3 is 17 residues. Looked up from germline, CDR1 is SGHRS and CDR2 is YFSETQ. In DNA, the CDR3 is TGCGCCAGCAGCCCCCAAGCCTCAGGGGGCGGGGGTGAGACCCAGTACTTC. Translating gives CASSPQASGGGGETQYF.

This clone was recorded a few times. The J gene is TRBJ2-3, the V gene TRBV13; TRBD2 matches 13 bases. The CDR3 is 16 amino acids. The J segment lost 3 bases and the V segment lost 4 bases, leaving 4 bases of the junction unmatched. From germline, CDR1 is PRHDT and CDR2 FYEKMQ (reference sequence). Here the CDR3 DNA reads TGTGCCAGCAGCTCCTTACTAGCGGGAGGGACAGATACGCAGTATTTT. Amino acid sequence: CASSSLLAGGTDTQYF.

On this clone itself: A read error may produce the germline difference seen at one junction end. The chain links TRBV5-6 to TRBJ1-1; maybe TRBD1 (5 bases). Germline CDR1 SGHDT, CDR2 YYEEEE. This CDR3 has 14 residues. CDR3 nucleotide sequence: TGTGCCGGCAGCTTGGTACAGGCGAACACTGAAGCTTTCTTT. Translated: CAGSLVQANTEAFF.